Listed below are T cell receptor beta chains from one sample, sequenced in a study of high-grade serous ovarian cancer treatment subgroups. Profiling relied on immunoSEQ multiplex PCR, and the TCRdb table lists in-frame clones only, not all of them. The sample lists 7,600 or so clones, roughly 79% occurring once. The sequenced material came from tumor tissue. The receptors originated from a human donor with high-grade serous ovarian cancer. Both conserved end residues are part of each CDR3. Each record gives: D gene, clone size, J gene, V gene, CDR3 protein, CDR3 DNA. A D gene is named only where the DNA matches it firmly. A row's size may be missing; if present it is once, few, many or a size class.

>-|-|TRBJ2-5|TRBV15
CATSRDFPGRETQYF
TGTGCCACCAGCAGAGATTTTCCGGGTAGGGAGACCCAGTACTTC
>-|-|TRBJ1-6|TRBV5-1
CASSLEARNSPLHF
TGCGCCAGCAGCTTGGAAGCCAGGAATTCACCCCTCCACTTT
>TRBD1|once|TRBJ1-1|TRBV7-6
CASREGGSGTEAFF
TGTGCCAGCAGGGAAGGGGGCTCCGGCACTGAAGCTTTCTTT
>TRBD2|few|TRBJ2-2|TRBV7-2
CASSPSGINTGELFF
TGTGCCAGCAGTCCAAGCGGGATAAATACCGGGGAGCTGTTTTTT
>TRBD1|few|TRBJ2-5|TRBV7-7
CASSLDPGGPQETQYF
TGTGCCAGCAGCTTAGACCCAGGGGGCCCCCAAGAGACCCAGTACTTC
>-|-|TRBJ2-2|TRBV27
CASSPYTGELFF
TGTGCCAGCAGTCCCTACACCGGGGAGCTGTTTTTT
>TRBD2|-|TRBJ2-1|TRBV11-2
CASSLAGGATEQFF
TGTGCCAGCAGCTTAGCCGGGGGGGCGACTGAGCAGTTCTTC
>TRBD2|-|TRBJ2-1|TRBV5-5
CASSPGTSGYNEQFF
TGTGCCAGCAGCCCGGGGACTAGCGGCTACAATGAGCAGTTCTTC
>-|-|TRBJ2-2|TRBV5-1
CASSFNGGLGTGELFF
TGCGCCAGCAGCTTCAACGGGGGGCTGGGCACCGGGGAGCTGTTTTTT
>-|-|TRBJ1-1|TRBV28
CASSLPMNTEAFF
TGTGCCAGCAGTTTACCCATGAACACTGAAGCTTTCTTT
>TRBD1|few|TRBJ2-2|TRBV4-2
CASSLDRGAGELFF
TGTGCCAGCAGCCTGGACAGGGGGGCCGGGGAGCTGTTTTTT
>-|once|TRBJ1-2|TRBV5-1
CASSPGRPTRPGEGYTF
TGCGCCAGCAGCCCAGGACGGCCTACGCGACCGGGAGAGGGCTACACCTTC
>-|-|TRBJ2-2|TRBV7-2
CASSISRGGELFF
TGTGCCAGCAGCATAAGCAGGGGCGGGGAGCTGTTTTTT
>-|-|TRBJ2-1|TRBV19
CASSRDPSGYNEQFF
TGTGCCAGTAGCCGAGACCCTTCCGGTTACAATGAGCAGTTCTTC
>-|-|TRBJ2-7|TRBV4-1
CASSQRDVGYEQYF
TGCGCCAGCAGCCAACGAGATGTCGGATACGAGCAGTACTTC
>-|once|TRBJ2-7|TRBV15
CATSPKLGSEQYF
TGTGCCACCAGCCCTAAACTAGGTTCCGAGCAGTACTTC
>-|-|TRBJ2-2|TRBV7-3
CASSFSGGELFF
TGTGCCAGCAGCTTCTCTGGCGGGGAGCTGTTTTTT
>-|-|TRBJ2-7|TRBV9
CASSVDGEGLYEQYF
TGTGCCAGCAGCGTAGACGGCGAAGGTCTCTACGAGCAGTACTTC
>-|-|TRBJ2-7|TRBV7-2
CASSLLAYEQYF
TGTGCCAGCAGCTTACTAGCGTACGAGCAGTACTTC
>-|-|TRBJ2-2|TRBV19
CASSIAGAGELFF
TGTGCCAGTAGTATAGCGGGAGCCGGGGAGCTGTTTTTT
>TRBD2|once|TRBJ2-7|TRBV6-5
CASSPHTSGNYEQYF
TGTGCCAGCAGTCCGCATACTAGCGGGAACTACGAGCAGTACTTC
>-|-|TRBJ1-2|TRBV30
CAWSVVTGQGYTF
TGTGCCTGGAGTGTAGTAACAGGGCAAGGCTACACCTTC
>-|few|TRBJ2-7|TRBV2
CASGQDPAYEQYF
TGTGCCAGCGGGCAGGACCCTGCCTACGAGCAGTACTTC